Detailed here is one T cell receptor (beta chain). Its cognate antigen is unknown. The CDR3 length is 15 residues. V was clipped by 0 bases and J by 4 bases, with 12 bases between them. CDR1 is LNHNV, CDR2 YYDKDF, per germline (reference sequence). The repertoire was sequenced with immunoSEQ multiplex PCR; TCRdb's copy has only in-frame clones and lacks some. The table includes around 56,000 clones, around 80% detected once. Time point reported: week 23, last vaccination. Each dose of the vaccine consisted of 300 ug of mutant IDH1 20-mer peptide, with topical imiquimod. Donor tumors were new WHO grade 3 or 4 IDH1-mutant, ATRX-lost astrocytomas. The data belong to a study of a mutant IDH1 vaccine in newly diagnosed glioma.

The TCR originated in a woman between 40 and 55 years old with glioma. Some clones in this sample may be carry-over from other donors' samples. This chain joins TRBV15 and TRBJ1-1; D perhaps matches TRBD1 (5 bases). The sample here was PBMCs, taken from a glioma patient whose treatment included an IDH1 peptide vaccine. The CDR3: CATSREGRVGTEAFF. The CDR3 region has the DNA TGTGCCACCAGCAGAGAGGGCAGGGTAGGCACTGAAGCTTTCTTT.